This TCR beta chain derives from a study of graft-versus-host responses after intestinal transplantation. Study-level background: Transplant recipients had multivisceral, liver-intestinal, or isolated intestinal grafts.

Using immunoSEQ multiplex PCR, the repertoire was profiled, and TCRdb retains in-frame clones only, with some absent. The sample shows approximately 85,000 clones, approximately 90% of them seen only once. With 4 bases removed from V and 5 bases from J, the gap between germline ends came to 9 bases. The CDR3 spans 13 residues. The germline V gene has CDR1 SGDLS and CDR2 YYNGEE. Findings of the study overall: Analysis identified GvH clones in recipient marrow, with some appearing first in ileum or blood. Within allografts, high graft-versus-host to host-versus-graft clonal ratios were seen among patients with graft-donor T cell macrochimerism.

About this clone: Its antigen is not known.

The chain combines TRBV9 with TRBJ2-2; D possibly corresponds to TRBD2 (5 bases). This sequence was found in a human donor who was the organ donor for an intestinal transplant. Sequenced material: unstimulated CD8+ T cells sorted from spleen or lymph node cells, taken before transplant. The CDR3 region has the DNA TGTGCCAGCAGCCCTCCGGGGACCGGGGAGCTGTTTTTT. Translation gives CASSPPGTGELFF.